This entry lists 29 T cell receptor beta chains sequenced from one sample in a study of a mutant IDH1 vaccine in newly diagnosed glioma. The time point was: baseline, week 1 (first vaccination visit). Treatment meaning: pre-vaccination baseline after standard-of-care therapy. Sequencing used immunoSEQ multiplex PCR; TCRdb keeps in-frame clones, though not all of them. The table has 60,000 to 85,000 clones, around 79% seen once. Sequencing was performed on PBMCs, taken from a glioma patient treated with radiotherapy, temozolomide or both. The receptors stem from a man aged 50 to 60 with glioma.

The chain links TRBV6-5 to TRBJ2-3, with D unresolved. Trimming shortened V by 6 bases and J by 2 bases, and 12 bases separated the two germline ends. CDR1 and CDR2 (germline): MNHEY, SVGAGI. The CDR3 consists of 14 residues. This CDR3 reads CASRPGRNTDTQYF. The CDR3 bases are TGTGCCAGCAGACCGGGCAGAAACACAGATACGCAGTATTTT.

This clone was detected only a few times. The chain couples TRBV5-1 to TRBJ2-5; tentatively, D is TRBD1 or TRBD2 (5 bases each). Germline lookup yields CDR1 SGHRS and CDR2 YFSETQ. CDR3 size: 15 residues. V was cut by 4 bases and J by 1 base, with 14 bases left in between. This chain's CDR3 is CASSVGTGPQETQYF. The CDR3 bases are TGCGCCAGCAGCGTAGGGACGGGCCCCCAAGAGACCCAGTACTTC.

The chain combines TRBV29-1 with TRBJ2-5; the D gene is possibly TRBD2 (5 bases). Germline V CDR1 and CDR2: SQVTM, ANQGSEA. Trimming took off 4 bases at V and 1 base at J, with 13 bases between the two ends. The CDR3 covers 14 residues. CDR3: CSVVAGKFQETQYF. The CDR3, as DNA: TGCAGCGTTGTTGCCGGGAAGTTCCAAGAGACCCAGTACTTC.

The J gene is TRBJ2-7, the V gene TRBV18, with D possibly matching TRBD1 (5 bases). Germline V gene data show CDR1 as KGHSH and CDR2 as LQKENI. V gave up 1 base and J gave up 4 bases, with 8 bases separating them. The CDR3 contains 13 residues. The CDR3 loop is CASSPLQEYEQYF. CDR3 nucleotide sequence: TGTGCCAGCTCACCACTACAGGAATACGAGCAGTACTTC.

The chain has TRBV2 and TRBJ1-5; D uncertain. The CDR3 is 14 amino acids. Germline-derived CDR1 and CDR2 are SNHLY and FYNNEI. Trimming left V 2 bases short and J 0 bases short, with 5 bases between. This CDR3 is CASSEMSSNQPQHF. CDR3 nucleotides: TGTGCCAGCAGTGAAATGAGTAGCAATCAGCCCCAGCATTTT.

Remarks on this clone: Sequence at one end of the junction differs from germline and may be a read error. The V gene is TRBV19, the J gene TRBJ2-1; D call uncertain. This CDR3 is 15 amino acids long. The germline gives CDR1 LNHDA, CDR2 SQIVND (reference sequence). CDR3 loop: CACSIDSSSYNEQFF. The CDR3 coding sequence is TGTGCCTGTAGTATCGACTCAAGCTCCTACAATGAGCAGTTCTTC.

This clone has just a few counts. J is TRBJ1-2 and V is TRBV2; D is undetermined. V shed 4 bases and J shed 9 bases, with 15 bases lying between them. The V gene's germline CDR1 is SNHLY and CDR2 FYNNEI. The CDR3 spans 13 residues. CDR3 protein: CASSAEGPTSYTF. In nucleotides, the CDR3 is TGTGCCAGCAGTGCCGAGGGTCCCACTAGCTACACCTTC.

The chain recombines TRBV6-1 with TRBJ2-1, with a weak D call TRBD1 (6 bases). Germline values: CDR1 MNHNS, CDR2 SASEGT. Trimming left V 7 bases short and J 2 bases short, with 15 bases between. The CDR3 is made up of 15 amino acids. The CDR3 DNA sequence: TGTGCCAGCACCTCAAAGGGGGTTCCCTACAATGAGCAGTTCTTC. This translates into CASTSKGVPYNEQFF.

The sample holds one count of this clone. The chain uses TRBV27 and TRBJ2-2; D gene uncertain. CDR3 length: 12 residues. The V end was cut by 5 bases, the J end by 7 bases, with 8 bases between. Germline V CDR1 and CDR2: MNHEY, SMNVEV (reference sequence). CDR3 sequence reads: CASSPPGGELFF. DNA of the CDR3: TGTGCCAGCAGTCCTCCGGGCGGGGAGCTGTTTTTT.

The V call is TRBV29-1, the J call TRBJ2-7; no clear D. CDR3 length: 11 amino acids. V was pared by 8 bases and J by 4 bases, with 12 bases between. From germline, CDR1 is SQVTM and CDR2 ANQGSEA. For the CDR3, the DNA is TGCAGCATCCGCCGGGCTTACGAGCAGTACTTC. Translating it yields CSIRRAYEQYF.

For the CDR3, the DNA is TGTGCCAGCAACACAGGGAGGGGGGCCCAGTACTTC. As protein: CASNTGRGAQYF. The genes are TRBV2 and TRBJ2-5, with a tentative D call TRBD2 (7 bases). V was cut by 7 bases and J by 9 bases, with 15 bases left in between. This CDR3 is built from 12 residues. The germline V gene encodes CDR1 SNHLY and CDR2 FYNNEI. Complete variable domain (other parts from reference TRBV2 and TRBJ2-5): EPEVTQTPSHQVTQMGQEVILRCVPISNHLYFYWYRQILGQKVEFLVSFYNNEISEKSEIFDDQFSVERPDGSNFTLKIRSTKLEDSAMYFCASNTGRGAQYFGPGTRLLVL.

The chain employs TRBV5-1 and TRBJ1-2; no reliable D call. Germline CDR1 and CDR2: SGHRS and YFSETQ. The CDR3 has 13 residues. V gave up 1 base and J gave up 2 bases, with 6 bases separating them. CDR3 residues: CASSLRVNYGYTF. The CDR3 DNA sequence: TGCGCCAGCAGCTTGAGGGTCAACTATGGCTACACCTTC.

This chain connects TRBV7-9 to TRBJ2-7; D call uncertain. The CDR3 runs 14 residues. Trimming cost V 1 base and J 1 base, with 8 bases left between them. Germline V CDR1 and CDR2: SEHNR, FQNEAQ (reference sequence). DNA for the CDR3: TGTGCCAGCAGCTTAGAAGGCGTTTCCTACGAGCAGTACTTC. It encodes CASSLEGVSYEQYF.

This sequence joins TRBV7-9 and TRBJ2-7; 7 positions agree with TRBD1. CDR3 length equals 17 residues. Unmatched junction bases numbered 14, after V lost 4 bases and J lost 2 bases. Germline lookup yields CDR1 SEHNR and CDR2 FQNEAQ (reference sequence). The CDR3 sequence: CASSSSNTAQGTYEQYF. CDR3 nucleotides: TGTGCCAGCAGCTCATCAAATACAGCACAGGGGACCTACGAGCAGTACTTC.

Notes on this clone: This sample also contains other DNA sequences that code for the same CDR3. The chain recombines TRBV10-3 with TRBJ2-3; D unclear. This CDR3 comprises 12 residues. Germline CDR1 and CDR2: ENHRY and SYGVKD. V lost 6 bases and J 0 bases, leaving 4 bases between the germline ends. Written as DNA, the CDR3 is TGTGCCATCAGCGACAGCACAGATACGCAGTATTTT. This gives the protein CAISDSTDTQYF.

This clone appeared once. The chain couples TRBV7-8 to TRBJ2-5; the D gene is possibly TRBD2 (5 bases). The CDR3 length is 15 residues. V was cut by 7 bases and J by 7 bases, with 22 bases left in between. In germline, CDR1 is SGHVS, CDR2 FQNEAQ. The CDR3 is CASTPSSSLAGTQYF. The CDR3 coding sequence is TGTGCCAGCACCCCGAGCTCGAGTCTAGCCGGGACCCAGTACTTC.

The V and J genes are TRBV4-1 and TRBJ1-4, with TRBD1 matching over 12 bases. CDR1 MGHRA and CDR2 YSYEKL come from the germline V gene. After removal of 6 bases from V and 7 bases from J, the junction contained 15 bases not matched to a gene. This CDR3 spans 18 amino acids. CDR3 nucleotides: TGCGCCAGCAGTCTTTCCCGGGACAGGGGGCTCCTGGGTGAAAAACTGTTTTTT. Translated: CASSLSRDRGLLGEKLFF.

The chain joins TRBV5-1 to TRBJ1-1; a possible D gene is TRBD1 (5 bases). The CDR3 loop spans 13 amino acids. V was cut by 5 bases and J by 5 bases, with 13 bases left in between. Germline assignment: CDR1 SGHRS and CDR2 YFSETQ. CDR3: CASRDAQVTEAFF. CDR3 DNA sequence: TGCGCCAGCAGGGACGCACAGGTTACTGAAGCTTTCTTT.

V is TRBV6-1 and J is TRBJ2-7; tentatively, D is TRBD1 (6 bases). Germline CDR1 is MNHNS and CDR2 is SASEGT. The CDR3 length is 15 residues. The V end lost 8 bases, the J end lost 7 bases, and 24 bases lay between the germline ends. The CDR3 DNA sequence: TGTGCCAGCGGGGAAACGGGACACCTCGCTCGAGAGCAGTACTTC. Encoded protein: CASGETGHLAREQYF.

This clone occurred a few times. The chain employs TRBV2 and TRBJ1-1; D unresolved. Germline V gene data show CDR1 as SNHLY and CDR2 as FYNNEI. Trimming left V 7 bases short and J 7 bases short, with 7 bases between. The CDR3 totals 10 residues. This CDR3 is CASKNLEAFF. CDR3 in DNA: TGTGCCAGCAAAAACCTTGAAGCTTTCTTT. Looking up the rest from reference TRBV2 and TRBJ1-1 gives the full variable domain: EPEVTQTPSHQVTQMGQEVILRCVPISNHLYFYWYRQILGQKVEFLVSFYNNEISEKSEIFDDQFSVERPDGSNFTLKIRSTKLEDSAMYFCASKNLEAFFGQGTRLTVV.

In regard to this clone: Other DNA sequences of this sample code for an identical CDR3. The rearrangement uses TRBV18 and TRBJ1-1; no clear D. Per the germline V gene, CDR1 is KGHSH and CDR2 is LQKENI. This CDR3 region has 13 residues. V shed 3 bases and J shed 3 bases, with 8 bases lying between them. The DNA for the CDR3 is TGTGCCAGCTCACCGGGAAGGGACACTGAAGCTTTCTTT. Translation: CASSPGRDTEAFF.

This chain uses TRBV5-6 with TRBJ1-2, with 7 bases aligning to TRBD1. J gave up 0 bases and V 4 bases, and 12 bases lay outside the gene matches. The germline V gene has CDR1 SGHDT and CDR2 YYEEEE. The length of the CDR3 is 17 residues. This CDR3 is CASSPTTGELSNYGYTF. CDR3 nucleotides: TGTGCCAGCAGCCCTACCACAGGGGAACTCTCTAACTATGGCTACACCTTC.

CDR3 DNA: TGTGCCAGCAGTTGGACTAGCGGCTACAATGAGCAGTTCTTC. It codes for CASSWTSGYNEQFF. This chain joins TRBV6-6 and TRBJ2-1, with TRBD2 matching over 10 bases. The CDR3 sequence is 14 residues long. Trimming at V came to 4 bases and at J to 3 bases, leaving 0 bases not matched to a gene. Germline CDR1 and CDR2: MNHNY and SVGAGI (reference sequence).

The CDR3 is CASRSETAEQYF. CDR3 DNA: TGTGCCAGCAGATCAGAAACCGCCGAGCAGTACTTC. The V call is TRBV7-2, the J call TRBJ2-7; unclear D gene. Trimming took off 6 bases at V and 6 bases at J, with 12 bases between the two ends. The CDR3 totals 12 residues. CDR1 SGHTA and CDR2 FQGNSA come from the germline V gene.

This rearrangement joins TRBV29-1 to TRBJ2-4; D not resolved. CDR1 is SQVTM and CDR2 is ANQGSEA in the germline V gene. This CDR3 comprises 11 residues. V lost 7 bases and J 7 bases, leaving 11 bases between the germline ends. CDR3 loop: CSGAQRNIQYF. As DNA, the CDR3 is TGCAGCGGGGCACAACGGAACATTCAGTACTTC.

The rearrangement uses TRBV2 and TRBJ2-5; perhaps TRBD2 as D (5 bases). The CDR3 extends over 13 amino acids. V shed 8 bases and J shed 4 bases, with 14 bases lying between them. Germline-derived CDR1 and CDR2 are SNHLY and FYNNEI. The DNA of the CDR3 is TGTGCCAGCCTGAGGGAAGGTCTAGAGACCCAGTACTTC. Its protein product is CASLREGLETQYF.

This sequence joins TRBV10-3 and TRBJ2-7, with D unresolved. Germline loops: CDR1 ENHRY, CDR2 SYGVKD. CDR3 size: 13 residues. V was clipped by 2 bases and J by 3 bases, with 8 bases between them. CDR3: CAISEGAYYEQYF. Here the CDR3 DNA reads TGTGCCATCAGTGAGGGCGCTTACTACGAGCAGTACTTC.

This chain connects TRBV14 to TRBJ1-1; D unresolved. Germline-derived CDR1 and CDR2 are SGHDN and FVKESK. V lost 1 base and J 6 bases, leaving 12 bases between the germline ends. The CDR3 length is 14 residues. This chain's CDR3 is CASSQVQSKPEAFF. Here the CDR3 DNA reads TGTGCCAGCAGCCAAGTCCAGTCCAAACCTGAAGCTTTCTTT.

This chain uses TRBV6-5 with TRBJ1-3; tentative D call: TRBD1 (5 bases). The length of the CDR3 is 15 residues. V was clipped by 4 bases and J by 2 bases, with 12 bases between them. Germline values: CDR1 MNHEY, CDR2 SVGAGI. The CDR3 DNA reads TGTGCCAGCAGTTCTGGGGGGTGGGCTGGAAACACCATATATTTT. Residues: CASSSGGWAGNTIYF.